This T cell receptor beta chain was sequenced in a study of OX40 agonist ivuxolimab in advanced cancers. With regard to the full study: The costimulatory receptor OX40 (CD134) was targeted by ivuxolimab, a fully human IgG2 agonistic monoclonal antibody. The paper describes the monotherapy dose-escalation part (N of about 47 patients) of the phase I trial of ivuxolimab. In the dose-escalation cohort, approximately 80% of patients were male, and the mean age was approximately 60 years with a range of about 20 to 80. Among the 50 to 55 dose-escalation patients, some 20 had hepatocellular carcinoma, 15 melanoma, 9 renal cell carcinoma and 9 head and neck cancer. Partial responses were achieved by three dose-escalation patients, of whom one had hepatocellular carcinoma and two had cutaneous melanoma. The point of sequencing TCRbeta in the periphery was to test whether ivuxolimab changed TCR sequence diversity and drove clonal T-cell expansion. Patients were allowed to have had prior anti-PD-1, anti-PD-L1 or anti-CTLA-4 therapy, and more than 35% of the dose-escalation patients had been treated with checkpoint inhibitors. Intravenous ivuxolimab was administered to patients every 2 weeks at six dose levels: 0.01, 0.1, 0.3, 1.5, 3 and 10 mg/kg. General findings and caveats noted by the study authors: At doses of 0.1 to 3.0 mg/kg, clonal expansion of both CD4+ and CD8+ blood T cells was observed from baseline to week 6. The antigen specificity of the peripheral T cells that underwent clonal expansion was not determined. In partial responders in the 0.1-3.0 mg/kg groups, normalized peripheral clonal expansion was found to be among the lowest, especially among CD8+ T cells. After ivuxolimab, more expanded clones were found on average in CD8+ T cells than in CD4+ T cells. Low levels of normalized T-cell clonal expansion were also seen in some patients who did not respond.

Genomic DNA was isolated from the sorted cells so that the TCRbeta CDR3 region could be sequenced. The immunoSEQ Assay was used to sequence the TCRbeta CDR3 regions. The table was pulled from immuneACCESS by TCRdb, which kept in-frame rearrangements only. Such tables lose some clones; where checked, under half of the loss comes from unresolved V genes, and the rest has no known cause. The sample data list about 46,000 clones, and under 90% of these were observed just once. The ten biggest clones cover 1.5% to 2% of the sample. As regards this clone: This receptor's antigen is unknown. The input lacks base qualities; no much larger clone sits a single base away.

The trial excluded patients who had a history of autoimmune disease or were on systemic immunosuppression. Peripheral blood for TCR sequencing was drawn from every dose cohort at baseline, at cycle 4 day 1 and at cycle 7 day 1. The samples were taken from a phase I, first-in-human, multicenter, open-label dose-escalation trial of ivuxolimab. Adults with locally advanced or metastatic melanoma, renal cell, hepatocellular, or head and neck squamous cell carcinoma were enrolled in the trial. Before TCR sequencing, CD4+ T cells and CD8+ T cells from peripheral blood were sorted into separate populations. This TCR was recovered from an adult with an advanced solid tumor such as melanoma, head and neck, liver or kidney cancer. The source was CD4+ or CD8+ T cells sorted from blood, collected in a trial of the OX40 agonist ivuxolimab.

The CDR3 is CATSRDIPGPTNEKLFF. Read as DNA, the sequence is TGTGCCACCAGCAGAGATATCCCAGGCCCAACTAATGAAAAACTGTTTTTT. This sequence uses TRBV15 and TRBJ1-4; the D gene assignment is ambiguous. From the cysteine up to the phenylalanine, the CDR3 has a length of 17 residues. The entry retains the CDR3 DNA only, 51 bases that are in frame from base 1. Taken from the germline V gene (reference sequence), the CDR1 and CDR2 loops are LNHNV and YYDKDF. Relative to germline, V is 0 bases shorter and J is 0 bases shorter, with 11 bases between their ends.